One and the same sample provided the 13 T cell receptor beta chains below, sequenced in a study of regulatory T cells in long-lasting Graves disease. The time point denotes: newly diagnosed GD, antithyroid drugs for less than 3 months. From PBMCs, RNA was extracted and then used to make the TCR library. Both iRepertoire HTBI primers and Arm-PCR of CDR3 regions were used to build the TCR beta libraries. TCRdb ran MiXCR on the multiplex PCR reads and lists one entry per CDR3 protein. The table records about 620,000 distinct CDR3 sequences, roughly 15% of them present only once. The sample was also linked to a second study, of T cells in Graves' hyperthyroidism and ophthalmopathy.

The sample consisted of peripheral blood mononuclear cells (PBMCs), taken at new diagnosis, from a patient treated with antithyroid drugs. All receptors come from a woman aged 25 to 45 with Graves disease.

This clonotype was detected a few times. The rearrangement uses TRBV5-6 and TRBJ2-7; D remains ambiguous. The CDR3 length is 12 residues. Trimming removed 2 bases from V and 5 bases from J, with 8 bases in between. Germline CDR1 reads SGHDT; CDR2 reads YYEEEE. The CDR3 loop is CASSFGPDEQYF. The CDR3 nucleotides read TGTGCCAGCAGCTTCGGGCCTGACGAGCAGTACTTC.

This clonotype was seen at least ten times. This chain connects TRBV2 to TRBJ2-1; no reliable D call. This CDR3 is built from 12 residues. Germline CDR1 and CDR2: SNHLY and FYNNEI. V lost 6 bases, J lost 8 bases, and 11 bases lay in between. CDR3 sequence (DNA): TGTGCCAGCAGGGCGGCCGGATATGAGCAGTTCTTC. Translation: CASRAAGYEQFF.

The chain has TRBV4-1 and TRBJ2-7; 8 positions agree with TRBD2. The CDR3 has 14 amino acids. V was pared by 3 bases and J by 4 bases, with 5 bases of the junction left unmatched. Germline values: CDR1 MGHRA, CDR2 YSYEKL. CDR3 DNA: TGCGCCAGCAGCCAGAACACGGGGGGGTACGAGCAGTACTTC. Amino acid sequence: CASSQNTGGYEQYF.

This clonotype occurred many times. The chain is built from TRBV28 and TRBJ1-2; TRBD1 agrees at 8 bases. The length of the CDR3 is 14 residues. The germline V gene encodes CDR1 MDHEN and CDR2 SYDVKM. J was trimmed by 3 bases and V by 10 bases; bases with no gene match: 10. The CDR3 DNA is TGTGCCACCGCTCCTGGACAGGGAGACTATGGCTACACCTTC. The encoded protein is CATAPGQGDYGYTF.

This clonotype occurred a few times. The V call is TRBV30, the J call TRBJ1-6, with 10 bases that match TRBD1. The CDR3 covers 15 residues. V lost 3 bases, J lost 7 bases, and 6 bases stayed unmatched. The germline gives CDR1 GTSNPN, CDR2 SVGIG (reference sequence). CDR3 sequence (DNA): TGTGCCTGGAGCGCCGGGACAGGGGTGAATTCACCCCTCCACTTT. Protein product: CAWSAGTGVNSPLHF.

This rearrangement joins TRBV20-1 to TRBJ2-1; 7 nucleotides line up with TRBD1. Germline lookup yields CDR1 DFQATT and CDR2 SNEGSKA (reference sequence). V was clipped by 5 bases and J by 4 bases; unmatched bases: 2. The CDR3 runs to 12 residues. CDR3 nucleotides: TGCAGTGCTGGGGGACAGTACAATGAGCAGTTCTTC. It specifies CSAGGQYNEQFF.

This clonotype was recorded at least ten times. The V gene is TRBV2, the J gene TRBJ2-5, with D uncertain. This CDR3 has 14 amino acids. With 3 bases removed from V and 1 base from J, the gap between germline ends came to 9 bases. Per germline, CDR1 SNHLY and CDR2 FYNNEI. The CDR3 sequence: CASSEGRIQETQYF. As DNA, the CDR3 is TGTGCCAGCAGTGAGGGCAGGATCCAAGAGACCCAGTACTTC.

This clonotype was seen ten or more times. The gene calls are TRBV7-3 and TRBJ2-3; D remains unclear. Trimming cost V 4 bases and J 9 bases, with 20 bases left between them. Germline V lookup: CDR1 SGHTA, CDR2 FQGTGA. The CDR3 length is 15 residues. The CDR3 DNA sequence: TGTGCCAGCAGCTCCGCCCCGGGCCTTACAACCACGCAGTATTTT. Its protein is CASSSAPGLTTTQYF.

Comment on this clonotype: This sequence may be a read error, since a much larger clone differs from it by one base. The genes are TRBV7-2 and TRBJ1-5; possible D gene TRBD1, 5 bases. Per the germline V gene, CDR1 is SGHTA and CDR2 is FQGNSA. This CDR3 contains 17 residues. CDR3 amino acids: CASSMGLPRGSDQPQHF. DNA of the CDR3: TGTGCCAGCAGCATGGGCCTTCCGAGGGGTAGCGATCAGCCCCAGCATTTT.

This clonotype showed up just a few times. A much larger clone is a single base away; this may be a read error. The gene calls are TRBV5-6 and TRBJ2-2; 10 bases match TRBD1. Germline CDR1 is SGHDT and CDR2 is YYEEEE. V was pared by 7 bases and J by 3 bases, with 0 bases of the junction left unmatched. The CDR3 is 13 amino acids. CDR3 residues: CASGQGDTGELFF. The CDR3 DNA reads TGTGCCAGCGGACAGGGGGACACCGGGGAGCTGTTTTTT.

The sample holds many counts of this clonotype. The CDR3 loop is CATSQTTGAISEQYF. The CDR3 nucleotides read TGTGCCACCAGCCAAACTACAGGGGCTATTTCCGAGCAGTACTTC. V and J are TRBV15 and TRBJ2-7; 7 bases map to TRBD1. The CDR3 runs 15 residues. CDR1 and CDR2 from the germline V gene are LNHNV and YYDKDF (reference sequence). V dropped 5 bases and J dropped 6; count of bases not matched to a gene: 13.

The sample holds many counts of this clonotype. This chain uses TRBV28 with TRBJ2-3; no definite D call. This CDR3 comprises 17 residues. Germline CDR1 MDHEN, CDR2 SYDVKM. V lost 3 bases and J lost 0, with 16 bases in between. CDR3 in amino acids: CASSLTPGPVSTDTQYF. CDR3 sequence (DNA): TGTGCCAGCAGTTTGACCCCGGGCCCCGTTAGCACAGATACGCAGTATTTT.

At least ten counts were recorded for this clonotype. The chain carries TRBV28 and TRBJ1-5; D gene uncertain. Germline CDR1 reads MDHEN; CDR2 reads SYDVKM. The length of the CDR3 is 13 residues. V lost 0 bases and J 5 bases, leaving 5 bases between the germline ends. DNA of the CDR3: TGTGCCAGCAGTTTATGGATGGATCAGCCCCAGCATTTT. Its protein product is CASSLWMDQPQHF.